This T cell receptor beta chain was sequenced in a study of vaccination effects on CD4 cells after COVID-19. Findings and caveats of the study: A shortage of convalescent patients and an absence of early post-infection timepoints characterized the study.

Between the trimmed V and J ends, which lost 3 bases and 6 bases, there was a span of 11 bases. Germline V gives CDR1 KGHSH, CDR2 LQKENI. This CDR3 contains 14 residues. Clones were sequenced by immunoSEQ multiplex PCR, and TCRdb holds only the in-frame ones, with some missing. The sample holds fewer than 70,000 clones, 75% to 90% seen once. This clone showed up just a few times. Its specificity is not known. With the ViraFEST assay, the study expanded antigen-specific CD4+ T cells using viral peptide pools, then sequenced them. The culture ran for roughly ten days, and then CD4+ T cells were isolated. The study found no prior SARS-CoV-2 infection in the vaccine recipients, who tested negative for nucleocapsid antibodies.

The TCR comes from a human donor who received a COVID-19 vaccine. V and J are TRBV18 and TRBJ1-4; D perhaps matches TRBD1 (5 bases). The input for sequencing was CD4+ T cells from PBMCs cultured with SARS-CoV-2 spike peptides, taken before COVID-19 vaccination. The CDR3 here is CASSPTGADEKLFF. In DNA, the CDR3 is TGTGCCAGCTCACCCACAGGAGCTGATGAAAAACTGTTTTTT.